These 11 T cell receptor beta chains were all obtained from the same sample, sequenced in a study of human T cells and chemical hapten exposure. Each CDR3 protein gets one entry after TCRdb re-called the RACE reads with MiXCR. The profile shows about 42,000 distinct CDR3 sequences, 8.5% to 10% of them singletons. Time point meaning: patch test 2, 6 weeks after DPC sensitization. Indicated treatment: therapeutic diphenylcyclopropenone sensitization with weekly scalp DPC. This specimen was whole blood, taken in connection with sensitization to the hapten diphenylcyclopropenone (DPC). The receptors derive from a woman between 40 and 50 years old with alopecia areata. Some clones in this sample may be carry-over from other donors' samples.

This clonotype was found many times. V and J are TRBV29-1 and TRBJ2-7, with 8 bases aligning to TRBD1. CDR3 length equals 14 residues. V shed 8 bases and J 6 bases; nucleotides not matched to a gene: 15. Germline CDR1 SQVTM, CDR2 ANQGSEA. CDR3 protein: CSISRATGVLEQYF. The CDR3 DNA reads TGCAGCATTTCCCGGGCGACAGGGGTTCTCGAGCAGTACTTC.

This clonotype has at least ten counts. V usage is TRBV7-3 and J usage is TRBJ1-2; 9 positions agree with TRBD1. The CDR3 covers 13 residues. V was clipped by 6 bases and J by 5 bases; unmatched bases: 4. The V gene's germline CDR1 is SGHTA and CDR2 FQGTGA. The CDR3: CASSGQGRYGYTF. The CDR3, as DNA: TGTGCCAGCAGTGGACAGGGGAGGTATGGCTACACCTTC.

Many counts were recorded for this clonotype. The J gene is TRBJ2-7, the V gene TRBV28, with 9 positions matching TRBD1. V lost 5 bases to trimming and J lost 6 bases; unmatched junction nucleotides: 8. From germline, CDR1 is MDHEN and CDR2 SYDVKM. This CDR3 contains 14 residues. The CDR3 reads CASSNRDRVSEQYF. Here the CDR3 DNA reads TGTGCCAGCAGTAACCGGGACAGGGTAAGCGAGCAGTACTTC.

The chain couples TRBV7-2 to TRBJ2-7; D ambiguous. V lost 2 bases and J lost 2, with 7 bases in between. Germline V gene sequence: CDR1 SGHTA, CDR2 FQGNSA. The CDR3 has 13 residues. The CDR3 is CASSLMKAYEQYF. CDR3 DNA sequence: TGTGCCAGCAGCTTAATGAAAGCCTACGAGCAGTACTTC.

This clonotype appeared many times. The chain's CDR3 is CASSLIRENTEAFF. Written as DNA, the CDR3 is TGCGCCAGCAGCCTCATTAGGGAGAACACTGAAGCTTTCTTT. The chain joins TRBV4-1 to TRBJ1-1; D gene ambiguous. The V end was cut by 4 bases, the J end by 1 base, with 10 bases between. This CDR3 has 14 residues. Germline V gene sequence: CDR1 MGHRA, CDR2 YSYEKL.

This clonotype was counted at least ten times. Here the CDR3 DNA reads TGTGCCAGCAGTCCGGCGAGGATGGGCACTGAAGCTTTCTTT. Translation gives CASSPARMGTEAFF. The V call is TRBV28, the J call TRBJ1-1; D call uncertain. Germline values: CDR1 MDHEN, CDR2 SYDVKM. Trimming removed 5 bases from V and 4 bases from J, with 14 bases in between. The CDR3 has 14 residues.

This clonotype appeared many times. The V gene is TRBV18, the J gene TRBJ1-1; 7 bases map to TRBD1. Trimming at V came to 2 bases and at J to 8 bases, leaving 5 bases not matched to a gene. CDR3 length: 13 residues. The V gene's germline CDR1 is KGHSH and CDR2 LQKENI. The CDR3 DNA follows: TGTGCCAGCTCACCAGACAGGGAAGTCGAAGCTTTCTTT. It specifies CASSPDREVEAFF. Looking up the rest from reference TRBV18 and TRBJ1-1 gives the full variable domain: NAGVMQNPRHLVRRRGQEARLRCSPMKGHSHVYWYRQLPEEGLKFMVYLQKENIIDESGMPKERFSAEFPKEGPSILRIQQVVRGDSAAYFCASSPDREVEAFFGQGTRLTVV.

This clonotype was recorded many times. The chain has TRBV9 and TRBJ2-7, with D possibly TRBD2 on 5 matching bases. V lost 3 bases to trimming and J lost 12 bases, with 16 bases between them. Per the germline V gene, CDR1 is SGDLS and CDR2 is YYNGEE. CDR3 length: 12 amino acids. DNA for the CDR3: TGTGCCAGCAGCGGAGCCGGAGGCCGAGCGTACTTC. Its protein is CASSGAGGRAYF.

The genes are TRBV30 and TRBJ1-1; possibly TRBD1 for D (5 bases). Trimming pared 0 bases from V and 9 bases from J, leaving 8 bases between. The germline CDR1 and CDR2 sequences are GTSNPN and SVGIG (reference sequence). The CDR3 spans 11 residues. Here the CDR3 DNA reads TGTGCCTGGAGTGTCGGGGGAAAAGCTTTCTTT. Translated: CAWSVGGKAFF.

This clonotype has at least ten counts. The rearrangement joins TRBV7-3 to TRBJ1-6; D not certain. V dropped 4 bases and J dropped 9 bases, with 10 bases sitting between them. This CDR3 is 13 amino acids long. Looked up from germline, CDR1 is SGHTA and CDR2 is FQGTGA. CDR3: CASSSERSSPLHF. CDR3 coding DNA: TGTGCCAGCAGCTCCGAGAGGAGTTCACCCCTCCACTTT.

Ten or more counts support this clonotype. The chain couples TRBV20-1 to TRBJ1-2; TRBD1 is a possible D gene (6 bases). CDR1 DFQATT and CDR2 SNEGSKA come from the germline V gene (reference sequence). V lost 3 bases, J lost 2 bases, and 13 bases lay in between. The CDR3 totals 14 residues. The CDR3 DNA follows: TGCAGTGCTAGTCCGAGGGGGGTAAACTATGGCTACACCTTC. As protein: CSASPRGVNYGYTF.